The entry below gives a single T cell receptor beta chain sequence along with its context. Its antigen is currently unknown. The entry originates in a study of cytomegalovirus exposure and HLA in healthy donors. As for the study in general: There were 85 million or so unique TCRs (from HLA-typed donors) in an early data release.

The PCR contained 60 Vbeta and 13 Jbeta primers. Sequencing was performed with immunoSEQ multiplex PCR; in TCRdb, only in-frame clones are kept and a portion is missing. The sample yields over 75,000 clones, about 80% seen once. Points from the study as a whole: DRB1 had the most TCR associations and HLA-C the fewest, a later analysis found, with rates varying by HLA locus.

Germline V gene data show CDR1 as ENHRY and CDR2 as SYGVKD. Unmatched junction bases numbered 1, after V lost 3 bases and J lost 0 bases. This CDR3 is 15 amino acids long. The genes are TRBV10-3 and TRBJ2-3; TRBD2 agrees at 9 bases. The material sequenced was PBMCs. The source of this sequence is a female donor in good health and CMV-seronegative. DNA for the CDR3: TGTGCCATCAGTGAAACTAGCGGGAGCACAGATACGCAGTATTTT. As protein: CAISETSGSTDTQYF.